Here is one T cell receptor beta chain with its context. Its antigen is not known. Primers: 60 Vbeta forward and 13 Jbeta reverse. Generated by immunoSEQ multiplex PCR, the TCRdb table keeps only in-frame clones and is missing some. The table records 110,000 or so clones, 77% of them present only once. The data originate from a study of cytomegalovirus exposure and HLA in healthy donors. Study overall: A prior analysis found 90 million to 120 million unique TCR beta sequences from approximately 190 million T cells. Study-level results: Highly shared variants forming one cluster were likely a sequencing artifact.

The origin of this receptor is a man in his forties in good health and CMV-seropositive. Source material: PBMCs.

CDR3: CASSLGGTGQETQYF. The CDR3 nucleotides are TGTGCCAGCAGCTTAGGAGGGACAGGGCAAGAGACCCAGTACTTC. The V and J genes are TRBV7-9 and TRBJ2-5; TRBD1 matches at 9 bases. CDR1 and CDR2 (germline): SEHNR, FQNEAQ (reference sequence). This CDR3 is 15 amino acids long. V lost 1 base, J lost 2 bases, and 2 bases stayed unmatched.